The rows below give T cell receptor beta chains drawn from one sample of a study of CD8+ T cells in alopecia areata. Sequencing used immunoSEQ multiplex PCR; TCRdb keeps in-frame clones, though not all of them. The data contain under 200,000 clones, roughly two thirds of them singletons. Material: CD4+ T cells sorted from blood, obtained at week 4, from a patient treated with tofacitinib. The receptors here all came from a human donor with alopecia areata. CDR3s include the opening cysteine and the closing phenylalanine or tryptophan. A D gene is named only where the DNA matches it firmly. A row's size may be missing; if present it is once, few, many or a size class.

J | length | D | V | size | DNA | CDR3
TRBJ2-1 | 14 | - | TRBV15 | - | TGTGCCACCAGCAGAGTTCCCGACCCAAATGAGCAGTTCTTC | CATSRVPDPNEQFF
TRBJ2-5 | 14 | - | TRBV5-4 | few | TGTGCCAGCAGCTTGTTACGGAATCAAGAGACCCAGTACTTC | CASSLLRNQETQYF
TRBJ1-2 | 11 | - | TRBV29-1 | - | TGCAGCATAGGGACTGCCTATGGCTACACCTTC | CSIGTAYGYTF
TRBJ1-1 | 12 | - | TRBV2 | - | TGTGCCGGCAGGGGTCCGGGGCCTGAAGCTTTCTTT | CAGRGPGPEAFF
TRBJ2-7 | 15 | TRBD1 | TRBV18 | - | TGTGCCAGCTCGCTGGGACAGGTCAGCTCCTACGAGCAGTACTTC | CASSLGQVSSYEQYF
TRBJ2-7 | 14 | - | TRBV5-6 | few | TGTGCCAGCAGCTTTGGCTCGCTCCTCGCCGAGCAGTACTTC | CASSFGSLLAEQYF
TRBJ1-4 | 15 | TRBD1 | TRBV30 | - | TGTGCCTGGAGTGTTTGGGTGGGACAGGGCGAAAAACTGTTTTTT | CAWSVWVGQGEKLFF
TRBJ1-5 | 15 | - | TRBV30 | - | TGTGCCTGGACCAAAGGACCTCTTAGCAATCAGCCCCAGCATTTT | CAWTKGPLSNQPQHF
TRBJ1-6 | 13 | - | TRBV11-2 | few | TGTGCCAGCAGCTTAGCTCCGGAGTCACCCCTCCACTTT | CASSLAPESPLHF
TRBJ2-4 | 15 | - | TRBV11-2 | many | TGTGCCAGCAGCTTCGCAGTTACAGCCAAAAACATTCAGTACTTC | CASSFAVTAKNIQYF
TRBJ1-2 | 13 | - | TRBV5-1 | - | TGCGCCAGCAGCGGGCAGGTGAACTATGGCTACACCTTC | CASSGQVNYGYTF
TRBJ2-7 | 12 | - | TRBV10-3 | - | TGTGCCATCAGTGAGTCGGTATACGAGCAGTACTTC | CAISESVYEQYF
TRBJ2-5 | 14 | TRBD1 | TRBV30 | few | TGTGCCTGGACCCCGGGACAGGGAGGCGAGACCCAGTACTTC | CAWTPGQGGETQYF
TRBJ2-5 | 14 | - | TRBV11-2 | - | TGTGCCAGCAGCTTACGCTGGGGCCAAGAGACCCAGTACTTC | CASSLRWGQETQYF
TRBJ2-7 | 12 | - | TRBV29-1 | - | TGCAGCGTTGCCCCAGGGGCGAGGGAGCAGTACTTC | CSVAPGAREQYF
TRBJ2-7 | 15 | - | TRBV29-1 | - | TGCAGCGTTGTCAAGGGAGGGACAGGTAGTCGCGAGCAGTACTTC | CSVVKGGTGSREQYF
TRBJ2-5 | 12 | - | TRBV13 | - | TGTGCCAGCAGCTTAGGCAAAGAGACCCAGTACTTC | CASSLGKETQYF
TRBJ2-4 | 14 | TRBD2 | TRBV18 | - | TGTGCCAGCTCACGAGATCGACCCCCGGGACTACCGAACTTC | CASSRDRPPGLPNF
TRBJ2-5 | 16 | - | TRBV7-3 | few | TGTGCCAGCAGCTCCGCAGGGGACCCCTTACAAGAGACCCAGTACTTC | CASSSAGDPLQETQYF
TRBJ1-2 | 14 | - | TRBV29-1 | - | TGCAGCGTTGAAATCCCAGGGTGGGGCTATGGCTACACCTTC | CSVEIPGWGYGYTF
TRBJ2-5 | 14 | - | TRBV29-1 | few | TGCAGCGTTGAAGGTTCGAGGGGCCAAGAGACCCAGTACTTC | CSVEGSRGQETQYF
TRBJ2-7 | 15 | - | TRBV9 | - | TGTGCCAGCAGCAAGAGAACAGGGAGCTCCTACGAGCAGTACTTC | CASSKRTGSSYEQYF
TRBJ1-4 | 14 | TRBD1 | TRBV29-1 | few | TGCAGCGTTGGGACAGGGAGCAATAATGAAAAACTGTTTTTT | CSVGTGSNNEKLFF
TRBJ1-1 | 10 | - | TRBV6-6 | - | TGTGTCACCCGGAGGACTGAAGCTTTCTTT | CVTRRTEAFF
TRBJ1-2 | 14 | TRBD1 | TRBV4-2 | - | TGTGCCAGCAGCCGGACGACAGGGCAGGATGGCTACACCTTC | CASSRTTGQDGYTF
TRBJ2-3 | 14 | TRBD2 | TRBV30 | - | TGTGCCTGGAAGATAGCGGGGGGGCCGGATACGCAGTATTTT | CAWKIAGGPDTQYF
TRBJ2-2 | 15 | - | TRBV5-1 | - | TGCGCCAGCAGCTTGGAAGGGTTCAACACCGGGGAGCTGTTTTTT | CASSLEGFNTGELFF
TRBJ1-2 | 10 | - | TRBV30 | - | TGTGCCTGTCAGAAAGGTGGCTACACCTTC | CACQKGGYTF
TRBJ2-7 | 14 | - | TRBV6-1 | - | TGTGCCAGCAGTGAAGCTGGGAGCTCCTACGAGCAGTACTTC | CASSEAGSSYEQYF
TRBJ2-5 | 15 | TRBD1 | TRBV11-2 | - | TGTGCCAGCAGCTTTGGGACAGGGTACCAAGAGACCCAGTACTTC | CASSFGTGYQETQYF
TRBJ1-1 | 12 | TRBD1 | TRBV29-1 | - | TGCAGCGTTGCGCCACAGGGGCGTCGCGCCTTCTTT | CSVAPQGRRAFF
TRBJ1-6 | 14 | - | TRBV7-2 | - | TGTGCCAGCAGCTTAGGGCAGGGCGATTCACCCCTCCACTTT | CASSLGQGDSPLHF
TRBJ2-1 | 16 | - | TRBV6-5 | - | TGTGCCAGCAGTTACAAGCCGCCGCGGAATCTTAATGAGCAGTTCTTC | CASSYKPPRNLNEQFF
TRBJ2-2 | 15 | - | TRBV7-6 | - | TGTGCCAGCAGCTTAAGTGGGGCGGATGGCGGGGAGCTGTTTTTT | CASSLSGADGGELFF
TRBJ2-5 | 16 | - | TRBV5-1 | - | TGCGCCAGCAGCTTGAGCACAGCGGGCGCTCAAGAGACCCAGTACTTC | CASSLSTAGAQETQYF